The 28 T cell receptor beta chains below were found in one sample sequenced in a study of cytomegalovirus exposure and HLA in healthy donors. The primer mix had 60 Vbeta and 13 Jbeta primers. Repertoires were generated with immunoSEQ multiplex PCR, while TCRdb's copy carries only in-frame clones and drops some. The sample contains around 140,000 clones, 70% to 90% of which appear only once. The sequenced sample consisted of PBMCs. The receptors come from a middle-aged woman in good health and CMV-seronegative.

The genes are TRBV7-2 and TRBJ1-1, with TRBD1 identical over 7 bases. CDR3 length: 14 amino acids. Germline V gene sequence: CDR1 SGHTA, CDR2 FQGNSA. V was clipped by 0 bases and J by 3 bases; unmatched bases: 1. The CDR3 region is CASSLARGYTEAFF. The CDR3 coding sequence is TGTGCCAGCAGCTTAGCCAGGGGGTACACTGAAGCTTTCTTT.

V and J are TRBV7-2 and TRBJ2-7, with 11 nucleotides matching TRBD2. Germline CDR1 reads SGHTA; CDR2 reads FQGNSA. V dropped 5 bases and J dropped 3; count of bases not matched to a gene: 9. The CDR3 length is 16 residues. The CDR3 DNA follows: TGTGCCAGCAGCCTGACTAGCGGGACTCCTTACTACGAGCAGTACTTC. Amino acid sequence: CASSLTSGTPYYEQYF.

DNA for the CDR3: TGTGCCAGCAGTGATCGGACAGGGGGACACGAGCAGTACTTC. Protein product: CASSDRTGGHEQYF. This chain connects TRBV28 to TRBJ2-7, with 10 bases lining up with TRBD1. CDR3 length equals 14 residues. CDR1 and CDR2 (germline): MDHEN, SYDVKM. The J segment lost 5 bases and the V segment lost 5 bases, leaving 6 bases of the junction unmatched.

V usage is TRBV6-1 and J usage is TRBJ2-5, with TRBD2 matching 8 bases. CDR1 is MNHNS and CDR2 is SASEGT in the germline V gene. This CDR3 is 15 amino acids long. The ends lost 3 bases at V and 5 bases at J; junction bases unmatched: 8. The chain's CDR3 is CASSDREGGQETQYF. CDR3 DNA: TGTGCCAGCAGTGACCGGGAGGGAGGACAGGAGACCCAGTACTTC.

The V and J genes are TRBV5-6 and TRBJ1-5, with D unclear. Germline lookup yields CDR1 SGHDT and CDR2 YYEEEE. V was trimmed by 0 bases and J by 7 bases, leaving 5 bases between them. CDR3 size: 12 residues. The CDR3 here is CASSLGRQPQHF. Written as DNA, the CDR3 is TGTGCCAGCAGCTTGGGGCGGCAGCCCCAGCATTTT.

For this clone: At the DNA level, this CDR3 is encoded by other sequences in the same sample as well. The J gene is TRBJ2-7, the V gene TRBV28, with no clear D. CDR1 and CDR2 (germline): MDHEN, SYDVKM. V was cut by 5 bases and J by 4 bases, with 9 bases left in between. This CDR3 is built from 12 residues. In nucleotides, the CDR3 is TGTGCCAGCAGTCAACAGCCTTACGAGCAGTACTTC. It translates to CASSQQPYEQYF.

CDR3 sequence: CASSQDYGLETQYF. Here the CDR3 DNA reads TGCGCCAGCAGCCAAGATTACGGTTTAGAAACTCAGTACTTC. The genes are TRBV4-3 and TRBJ2-5; D unresolved. V was trimmed by 0 bases and J by 11 bases, leaving 16 bases between them. Germline V gives CDR1 LGHNA, CDR2 YSLEER. This CDR3 region has 14 residues.

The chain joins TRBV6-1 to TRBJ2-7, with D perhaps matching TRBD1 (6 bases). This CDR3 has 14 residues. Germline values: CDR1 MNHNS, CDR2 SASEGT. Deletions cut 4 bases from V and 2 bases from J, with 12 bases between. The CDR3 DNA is TGTGCCAGCAGTGGGACAGTTACCCCCTACGAGCAGTACTTC. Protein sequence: CASSGTVTPYEQYF.

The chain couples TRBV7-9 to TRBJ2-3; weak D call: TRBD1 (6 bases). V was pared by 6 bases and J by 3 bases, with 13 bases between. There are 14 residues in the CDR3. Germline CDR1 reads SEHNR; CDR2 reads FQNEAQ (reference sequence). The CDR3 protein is CASSFRTATDTQYF. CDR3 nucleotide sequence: TGTGCCAGCAGTTTCAGGACAGCAACAGATACGCAGTATTTT.

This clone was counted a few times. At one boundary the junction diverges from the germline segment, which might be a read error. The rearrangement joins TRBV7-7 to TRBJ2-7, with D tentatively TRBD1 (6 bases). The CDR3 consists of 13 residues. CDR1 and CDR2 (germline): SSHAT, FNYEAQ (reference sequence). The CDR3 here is CASSPWDTGEQYF. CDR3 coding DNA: TGTGCTAGCAGCCCGTGGGACACGGGGGAGCAGTACTTC.

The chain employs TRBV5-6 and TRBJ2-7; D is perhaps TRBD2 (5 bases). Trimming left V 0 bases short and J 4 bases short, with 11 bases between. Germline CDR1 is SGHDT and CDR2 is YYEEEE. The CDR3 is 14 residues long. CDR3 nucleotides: TGTGCCAGCAGCTTGGTGGACTCCGGGTACGAGCAGTACTTC. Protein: CASSLVDSGYEQYF. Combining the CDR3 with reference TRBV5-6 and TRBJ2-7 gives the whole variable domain DAGVTQSPTHLIKTRGQQVTLRCSPKSGHDTVSWYQQALGQGPQFIFQYYEEEERQRGNFPDRFSGHQFPNYSSELNVNALLLGDSALYLCASSLVDSGYEQYFGPGTRLTVT.

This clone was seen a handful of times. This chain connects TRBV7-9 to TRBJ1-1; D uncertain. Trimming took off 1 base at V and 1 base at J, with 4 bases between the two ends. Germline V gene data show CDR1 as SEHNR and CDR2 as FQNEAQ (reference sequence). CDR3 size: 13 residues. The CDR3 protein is CASSLERNTEAFF. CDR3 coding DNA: TGTGCCAGCAGCTTAGAGAGGAACACTGAAGCTTTCTTT.

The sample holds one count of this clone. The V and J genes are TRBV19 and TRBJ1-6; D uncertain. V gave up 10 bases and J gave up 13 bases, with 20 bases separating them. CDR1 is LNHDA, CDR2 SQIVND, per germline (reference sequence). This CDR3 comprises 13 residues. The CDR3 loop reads CATRPHRADPLHF. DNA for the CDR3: TGTGCCACACGGCCCCACCGAGCGGATCCCCTCCACTTT. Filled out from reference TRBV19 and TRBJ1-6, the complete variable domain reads DGGITQSPKYLFRKEGQNVTLSCEQNLNHDAMYWYRQDPGQGLRLIYYSQIVNDFQKGDIAEGYSVSREKKESFPLTVTSAQKNPTAFYLCATRPHRADPLHFGNGTRLTVT.

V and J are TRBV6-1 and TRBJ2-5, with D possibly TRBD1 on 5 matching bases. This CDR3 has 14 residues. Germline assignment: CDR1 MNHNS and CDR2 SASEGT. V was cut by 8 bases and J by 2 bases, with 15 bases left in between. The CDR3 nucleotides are TGTGCCAGCGTTCCCGCTCCAGGGCAAGAGACCCAGTACTTC. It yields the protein CASVPAPGQETQYF.

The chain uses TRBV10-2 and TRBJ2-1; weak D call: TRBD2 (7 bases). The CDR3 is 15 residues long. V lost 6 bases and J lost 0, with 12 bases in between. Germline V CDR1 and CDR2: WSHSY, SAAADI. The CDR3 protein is CASRGGGSSYNEQFF. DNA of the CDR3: TGCGCCAGCAGAGGGGGAGGGAGCTCCTACAATGAGCAGTTCTTC.

Here the CDR3 DNA reads TGTGCCAGCAGCCGTGTCCCTAGCGGTAGCACAGATACGCAGTATTTT. Protein product: CASSRVPSGSTDTQYF. The chain carries TRBV4-2 and TRBJ2-3; 7 positions match TRBD2. Per the germline V gene, CDR1 is LGHNA and CDR2 is YNFKEQ. Trimming removed 4 bases from V and 0 bases from J; junction bases left unmatched: 7. This CDR3 region has 16 residues.

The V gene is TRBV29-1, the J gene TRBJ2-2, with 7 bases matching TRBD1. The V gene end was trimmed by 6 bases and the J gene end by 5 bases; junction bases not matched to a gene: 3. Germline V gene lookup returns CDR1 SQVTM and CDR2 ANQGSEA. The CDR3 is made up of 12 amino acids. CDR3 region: CSVTGETGELFF. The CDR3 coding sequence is TGCAGCGTAACAGGGGAAACCGGGGAGCTGTTTTTT.

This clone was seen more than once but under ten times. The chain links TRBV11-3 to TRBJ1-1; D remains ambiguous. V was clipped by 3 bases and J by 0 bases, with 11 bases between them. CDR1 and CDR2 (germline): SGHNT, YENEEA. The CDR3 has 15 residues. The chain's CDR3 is CASSFEGGVNTEAFF. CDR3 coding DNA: TGTGCCAGCAGCTTCGAGGGTGGGGTGAACACTGAAGCTTTCTTT.

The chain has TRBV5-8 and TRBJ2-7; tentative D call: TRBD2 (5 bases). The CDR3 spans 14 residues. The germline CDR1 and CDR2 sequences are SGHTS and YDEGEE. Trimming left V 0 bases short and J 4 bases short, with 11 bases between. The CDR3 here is CASSLAPLDYEQYF. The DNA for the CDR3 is TGTGCCAGCAGCTTGGCCCCACTAGATTACGAGCAGTACTTC.

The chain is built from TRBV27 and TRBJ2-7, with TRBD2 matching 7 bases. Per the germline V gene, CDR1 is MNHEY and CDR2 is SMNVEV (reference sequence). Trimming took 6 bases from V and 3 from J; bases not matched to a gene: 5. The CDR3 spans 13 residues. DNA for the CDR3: TGTGCCAGCAGCCACCGGACTAGCTACGAGCAGTACTTC. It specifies CASSHRTSYEQYF.

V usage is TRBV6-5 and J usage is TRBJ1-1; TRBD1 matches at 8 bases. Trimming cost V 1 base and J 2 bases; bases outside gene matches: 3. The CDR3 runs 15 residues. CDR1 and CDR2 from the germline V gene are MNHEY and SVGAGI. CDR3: CASSYWTGPNTEAFF. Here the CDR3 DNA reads TGTGCCAGCAGTTACTGGACAGGGCCCAACACTGAAGCTTTCTTT.

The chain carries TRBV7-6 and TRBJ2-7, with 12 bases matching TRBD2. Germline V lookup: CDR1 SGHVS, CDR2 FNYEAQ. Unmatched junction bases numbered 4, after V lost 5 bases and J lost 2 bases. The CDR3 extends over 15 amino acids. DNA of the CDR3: TGTGCCAGCAGCGAATGGACTAGCGGGACCTACGAGCAGTACTTC. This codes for CASSEWTSGTYEQYF.

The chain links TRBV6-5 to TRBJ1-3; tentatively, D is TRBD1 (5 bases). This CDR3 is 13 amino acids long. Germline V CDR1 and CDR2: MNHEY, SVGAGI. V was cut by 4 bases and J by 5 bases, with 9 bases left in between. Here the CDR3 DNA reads TGTGCCAGCAGTTCCCAGGACAGAAACACCATATATTTT. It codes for CASSSQDRNTIYF.

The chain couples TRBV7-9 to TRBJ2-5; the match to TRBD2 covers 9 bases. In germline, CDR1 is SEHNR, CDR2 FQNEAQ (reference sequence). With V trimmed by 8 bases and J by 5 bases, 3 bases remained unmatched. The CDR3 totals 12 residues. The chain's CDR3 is CASVSGGETQYF. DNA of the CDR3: TGTGCCAGCGTAAGCGGGGGGGAGACCCAGTACTTC.

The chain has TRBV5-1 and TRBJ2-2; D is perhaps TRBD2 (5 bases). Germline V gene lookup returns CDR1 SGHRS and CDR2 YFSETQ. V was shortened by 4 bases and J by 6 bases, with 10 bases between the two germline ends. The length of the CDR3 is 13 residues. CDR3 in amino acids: CASSPLVAGELFF. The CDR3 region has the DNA TGCGCCAGCAGCCCACTAGTTGCCGGGGAGCTGTTTTTT.

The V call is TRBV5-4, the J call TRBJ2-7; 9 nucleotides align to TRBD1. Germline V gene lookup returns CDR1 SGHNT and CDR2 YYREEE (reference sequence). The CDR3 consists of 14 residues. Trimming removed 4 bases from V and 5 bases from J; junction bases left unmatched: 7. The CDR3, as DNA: TGTGCCAGCAGCGTGTGGGACAGGGACCACGAGCAGTACTTC. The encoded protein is CASSVWDRDHEQYF. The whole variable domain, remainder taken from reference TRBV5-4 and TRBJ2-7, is ETGVTQSPTHLIKTRGQQVTLRCSSQSGHNTVSWYQQALGQGPQFIFQYYREEENGRGNFPPRFSGLQFPNYSSELNVNALELDDSALYLCASSVWDRDHEQYFGPGTRLTVT.

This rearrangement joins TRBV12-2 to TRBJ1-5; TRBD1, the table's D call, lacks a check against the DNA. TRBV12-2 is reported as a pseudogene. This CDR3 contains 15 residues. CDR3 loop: CASRPQGSGNQPQHF. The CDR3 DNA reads TGTGCAAGTCGCCCCCAGGGGTCCGGCAATCAGCCCCAGCATTTT.

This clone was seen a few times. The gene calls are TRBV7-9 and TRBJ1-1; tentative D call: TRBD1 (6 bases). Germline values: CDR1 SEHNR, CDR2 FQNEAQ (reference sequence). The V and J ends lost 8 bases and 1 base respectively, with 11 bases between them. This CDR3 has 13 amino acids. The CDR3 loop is CASGTDRNTEAFF. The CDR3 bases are TGTGCCAGCGGAACGGACAGGAACACTGAAGCTTTCTTT.